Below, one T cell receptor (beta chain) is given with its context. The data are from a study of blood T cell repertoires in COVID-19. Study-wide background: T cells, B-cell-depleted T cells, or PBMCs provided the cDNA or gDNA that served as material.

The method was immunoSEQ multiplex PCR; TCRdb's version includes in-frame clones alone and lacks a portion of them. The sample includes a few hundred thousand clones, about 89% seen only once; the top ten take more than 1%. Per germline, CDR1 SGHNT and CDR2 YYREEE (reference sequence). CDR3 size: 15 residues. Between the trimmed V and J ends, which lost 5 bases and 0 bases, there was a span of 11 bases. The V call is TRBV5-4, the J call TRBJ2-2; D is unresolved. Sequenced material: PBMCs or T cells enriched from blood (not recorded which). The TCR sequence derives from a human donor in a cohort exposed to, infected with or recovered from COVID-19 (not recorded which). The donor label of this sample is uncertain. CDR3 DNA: TGTGCCAGCAGAGCAGCGAAGTCGAACACCGGGGAGCTGTTTTTT. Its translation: CASRAAKSNTGELFF.